Shown below are 8 T cell receptor beta chains from a single sample sequenced in a study of blood T cells in healthy people across ages. The second PCR ran 7 to 11 cycles with a sample-barcoded 5' primer and J-beta primers. TCRdb analysed the 5' RACE reads with MiXCR anew, one entry per CDR3 protein. Of 700,000 to 950,000 distinct CDR3 sequences detected, approximately 43% appear once; the ten largest clones hold around a fifth. Sequencing was performed on blood. The receptors here all came from a woman aged 60-75 years in good health.

The chain recombines TRBV4-1 with TRBJ2-5, with D tentatively TRBD1 or TRBD2 (5 bases each). The J call is uncertain, as TRBJ2-7 better fits the DNA end. CDR1 MGHRA and CDR2 YSYEKL come from the germline V gene. CDR3 length equals 14 residues. CDR3 sequence reads: CASSQTGWGYEQYF. In nucleotides, the CDR3 is TGCGCCAGCAGCCAAACGGGATGGGGGTACGAGCAGTACTTC.

This clonotype was observed a handful of times. This chain joins TRBV18 and TRBJ1-4; D not certain. Germline V gives CDR1 KGHSH, CDR2 LQKENI. V was cut by 3 bases and J by 0 bases, with 8 bases left in between. The CDR3 consists of 15 residues. Here the CDR3 DNA reads TGTGCCAGCTCACCCGCGGGAGCAACTAATGAAAAACTGTTTTTT. It is translated as CASSPAGATNEKLFF.

The DNA for the CDR3 is TGTGCCAGCAGTTTGAAGGGGGCGGGGAGCACTGAAGCTTTCTTT. It specifies CASSLKGAGSTEAFF. The rearrangement joins TRBV6-5 to TRBJ1-1; TRBD1 agrees at 7 bases. Losses at the gene ends were 4 bases for V and 4 bases for J; bases not matched to a gene: 9. The germline CDR1 and CDR2 sequences are MNHEY and SVGAGI. The CDR3 extends over 15 amino acids.

This clonotype was counted between two and nine times. The J gene is TRBJ2-7, the V gene TRBV7-2; 7 positions match TRBD2. The ends lost 2 bases at V and 7 bases at J; junction bases unmatched: 14. CDR3 length: 16 residues. Germline-derived CDR1 and CDR2 are SGHTA and FQGNSA. The CDR3, as DNA: TGTGCCAGCAGCTTAATGGCTAGCGGTTCCTACAATGAGCAGTACTTC. Protein: CASSLMASGSYNEQYF.

A few counts support this clonotype. The chain joins TRBV5-6 to TRBJ2-5; D possibly matches TRBD1 or TRBD2 (5 bases each). The germline V gene has CDR1 SGHDT and CDR2 YYEEEE. The ends were cut back, 4 bases at V and 6 bases at J, with 19 bases in the middle. The CDR3 runs to 15 residues. In DNA, the CDR3 is TGTGCCAGCAGCCCAGGCCGGGACCTTGCGAAGACCCAGTACTTC. Its protein is CASSPGRDLAKTQYF.

This rearrangement joins TRBV20-1 to TRBJ2-1; D assignment may be TRBD1 or TRBD2 (5 bases each). Germline-derived CDR1 and CDR2 are DFQATT and SNEGSKA (reference sequence). V lost 4 bases to trimming and J lost 13 bases, with 20 bases between them. CDR3 length equals 13 residues. The CDR3 here is CSANQGNGETQFF. DNA of the CDR3: TGCAGTGCTAACCAGGGTAATGGGGAGACCCAGTTCTTC.

Turning to this clonotype: It may be a read error: a sequence one base away is much more abundant. CDR3 DNA sequence: TGTGCCAGCAGTATCGGACAAGGGTGGGAGACCCAGTACTTC. Protein product: CASSIGQGWETQYF. The rearrangement uses TRBV12-3 or TRBV12-4 and TRBJ2-5; D is possibly TRBD1 (5 bases). Trimming stripped 5 bases from V and 5 bases from J, with 15 bases between. The CDR3 length is 14 residues.

The chain combines TRBV18 with TRBJ2-1; no definite D call. Trimming removed 8 bases at V and 0 bases at J, with 8 bases between. Germline V gives CDR1 KGHSH, CDR2 LQKENI. CDR3 length: 13 residues. The CDR3 loop reads CASALDSYNEQFF. The CDR3 nucleotides read TGTGCCAGCGCACTGGACTCCTACAATGAGCAGTTCTTC. The full variable domain, completed using reference TRBV18 and TRBJ2-1, is NAGVMQNPRHLVRRRGQEARLRCSPMKGHSHVYWYRQLPEEGLKFMVYLQKENIIDESGMPKERFSAEFPKEGPSILRIQQVVRGDSAAYFCASALDSYNEQFFGPGTRLTVL.